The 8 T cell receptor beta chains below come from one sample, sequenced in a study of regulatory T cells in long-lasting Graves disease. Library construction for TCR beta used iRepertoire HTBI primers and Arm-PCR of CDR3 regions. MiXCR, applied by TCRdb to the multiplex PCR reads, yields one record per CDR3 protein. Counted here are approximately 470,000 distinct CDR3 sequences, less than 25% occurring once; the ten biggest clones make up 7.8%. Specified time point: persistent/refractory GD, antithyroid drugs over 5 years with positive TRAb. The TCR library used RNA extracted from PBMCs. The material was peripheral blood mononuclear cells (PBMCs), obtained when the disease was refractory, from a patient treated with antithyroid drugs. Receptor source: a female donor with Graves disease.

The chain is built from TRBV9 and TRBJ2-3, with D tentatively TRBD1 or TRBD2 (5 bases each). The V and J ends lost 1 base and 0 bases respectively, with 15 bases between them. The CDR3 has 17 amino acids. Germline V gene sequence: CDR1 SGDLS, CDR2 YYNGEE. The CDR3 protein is CASSVNLRDGSTDTQYF. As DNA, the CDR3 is TGTGCCAGCAGCGTAAACCTCCGGGACGGGAGCACAGATACGCAGTATTTT.

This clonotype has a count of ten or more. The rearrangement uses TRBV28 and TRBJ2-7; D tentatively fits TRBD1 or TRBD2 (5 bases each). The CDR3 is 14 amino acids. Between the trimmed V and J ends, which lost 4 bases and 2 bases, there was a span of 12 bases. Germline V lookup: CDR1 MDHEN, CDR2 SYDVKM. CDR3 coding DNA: TGTGCCAGCAGTTCCCGGGGCAGGACCTACGAGCAGTACTTC. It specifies CASSSRGRTYEQYF.

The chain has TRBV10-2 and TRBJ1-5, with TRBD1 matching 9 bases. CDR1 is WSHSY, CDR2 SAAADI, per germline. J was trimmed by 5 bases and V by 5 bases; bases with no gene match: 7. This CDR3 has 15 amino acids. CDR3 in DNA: TGCGCCAGCAGTACCGGGACAGGGTACGATCAGCCCCAGCATTTT. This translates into CASSTGTGYDQPQHF.

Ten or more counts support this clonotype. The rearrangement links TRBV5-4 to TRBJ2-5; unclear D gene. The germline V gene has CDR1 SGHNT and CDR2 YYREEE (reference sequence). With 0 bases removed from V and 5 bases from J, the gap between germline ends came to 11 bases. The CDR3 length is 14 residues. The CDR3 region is CASSLEGYGETQYF. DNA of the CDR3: TGTGCCAGCAGCTTGGAGGGCTACGGGGAGACCCAGTACTTC.

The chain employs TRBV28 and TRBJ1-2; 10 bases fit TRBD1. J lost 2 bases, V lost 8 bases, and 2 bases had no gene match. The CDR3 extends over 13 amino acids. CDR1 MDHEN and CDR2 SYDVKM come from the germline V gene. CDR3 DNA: TGTGCCAGCCGGGACAGGGGAAACTATGGCTACACCTTC. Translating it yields CASRDRGNYGYTF.

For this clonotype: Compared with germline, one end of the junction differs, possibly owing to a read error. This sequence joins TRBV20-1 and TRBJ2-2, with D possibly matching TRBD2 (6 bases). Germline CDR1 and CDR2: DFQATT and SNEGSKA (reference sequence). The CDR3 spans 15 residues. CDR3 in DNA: TGCAGTGCCAGAGCGGGCAGTTGGGACACCGGGGAGCTGTTTTTT. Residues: CSARAGSWDTGELFF.

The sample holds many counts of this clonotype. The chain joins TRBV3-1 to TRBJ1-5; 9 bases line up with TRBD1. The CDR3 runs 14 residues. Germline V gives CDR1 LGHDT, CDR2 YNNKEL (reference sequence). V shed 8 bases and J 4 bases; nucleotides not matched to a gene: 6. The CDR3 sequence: CASCPGTGNQPQHF. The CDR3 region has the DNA TGTGCCAGCTGCCCCGGGACAGGGAATCAGCCCCAGCATTTT.

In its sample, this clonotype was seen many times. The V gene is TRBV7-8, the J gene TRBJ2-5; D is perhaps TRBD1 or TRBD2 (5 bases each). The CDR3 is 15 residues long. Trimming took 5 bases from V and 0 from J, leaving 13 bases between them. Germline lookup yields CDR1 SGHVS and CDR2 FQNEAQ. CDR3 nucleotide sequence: TGTGCCAGCAGCGCCTCCGGGACGAACCAAGAGACCCAGTACTTC. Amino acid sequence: CASSASGTNQETQYF.